Included here is one T cell receptor (beta chain) sequence, with context. Its antigen is unidentified. The junction had 11 bases not matched to a gene; V was cut back by 6 bases and J by 1 base. This CDR3 is 17 amino acids long. Per germline, CDR1 LNHDA and CDR2 SQIVND (reference sequence). The entry originates in a study of cytomegalovirus exposure and HLA in healthy donors. Findings and caveats of the study: DRB1 showed the most TCR associations and HLA-C the fewest in a later analysis, as rates varied by HLA locus. Owing to their indistinguishability, certain V segments, notably TRBV6-2 and TRBV6-3, were excluded.

PCR used 60 Vbeta primers and 13 Jbeta primers. Clones were read by immunoSEQ multiplex PCR, and TCRdb kept only the in-frame ones, dropping some. This table holds about 140,000 clones, 70% found once. The rearrangement joins TRBV19 to TRBJ2-1; TRBD1 matches at 8 bases. The sample was PBMCs. The receptor was derived from a woman in her twenties or thirties in good health and CMV-seronegative. The CDR3 reads CASSRPGTGLSYNEQFF. The DNA of the CDR3 is TGTGCCAGTAGCCGACCCGGGACAGGTCTTTCCTACAATGAGCAGTTCTTC.